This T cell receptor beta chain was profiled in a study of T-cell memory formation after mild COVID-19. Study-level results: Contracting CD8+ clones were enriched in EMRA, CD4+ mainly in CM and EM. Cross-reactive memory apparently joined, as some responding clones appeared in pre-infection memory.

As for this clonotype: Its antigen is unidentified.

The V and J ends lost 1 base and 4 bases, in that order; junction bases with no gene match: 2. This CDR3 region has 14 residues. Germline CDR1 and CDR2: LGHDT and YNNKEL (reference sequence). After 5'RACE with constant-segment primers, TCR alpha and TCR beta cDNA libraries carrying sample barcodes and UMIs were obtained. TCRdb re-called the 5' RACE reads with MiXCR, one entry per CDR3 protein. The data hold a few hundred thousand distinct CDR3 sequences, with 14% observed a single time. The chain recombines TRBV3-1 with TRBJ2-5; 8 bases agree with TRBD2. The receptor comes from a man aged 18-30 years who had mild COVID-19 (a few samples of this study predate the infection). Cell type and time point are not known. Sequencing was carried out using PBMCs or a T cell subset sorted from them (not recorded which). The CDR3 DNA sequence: TGTGCCAGCAGCCAAGCGGGGGGGCGAGAGACCCAGTACTTC. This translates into CASSQAGGRETQYF.